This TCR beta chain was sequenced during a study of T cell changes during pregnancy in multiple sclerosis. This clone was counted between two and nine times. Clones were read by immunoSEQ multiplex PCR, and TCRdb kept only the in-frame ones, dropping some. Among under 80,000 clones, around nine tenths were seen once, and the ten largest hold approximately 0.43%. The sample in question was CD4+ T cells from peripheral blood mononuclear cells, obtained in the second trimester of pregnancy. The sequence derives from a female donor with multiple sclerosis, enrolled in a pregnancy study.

The CDR3 sequence is CASSKGTEYTIYF. CDR3 nucleotides: TGTGCCAGCAGTAAGGGGACAGAATACACCATATATTTT. This chain joins TRBV6-1 and TRBJ1-3; 7 bases map to TRBD1. The CDR3 covers 13 residues. Germline CDR1 reads MNHNS; CDR2 reads SASEGT. J was trimmed by 8 bases and V by 5 bases; bases with no gene match: 6.